These T cell receptor beta chains were read from a single sample in a study of early T cells in non-severe SARS-CoV-2 infection. MiXCR was run by TCRdb on the 5' RACE reads, yielding one entry per CDR3 protein. The sample has approximately 50,000 distinct CDR3 sequences, roughly 12% seen once. The sequencing used whole blood, collected at baseline. The receptors derive from an adult who was a healthcare worker with PCR-confirmed SARS-CoV-2 infection or an uninfected control (not recorded which). Each CDR3 is given with its conserved first and last residue. D genes are given only for firm matches. Where a row states a size, it is once, few, many or the class of an expanded clone; other rows omit it.

CSAPDRGLAKNIQYF TGCAGTGCGCCGGACAGGGGCCTAGCCAAAAACATTCAGTACTTC TRBD1 TRBJ2-4 15 many TRBV20-1
CASSLLRGPDEQYF TGTGCCAGCAGCTTACTCCGGGGGCCGGACGAGCAGTACTTC - TRBJ2-7 14 - TRBV11-3
CSVERGPDTQYF TGCAGCGTTGAAAGGGGGCCAGATACGCAGTATTTT TRBD1 TRBJ2-3 12 - TRBV29-1
CASSPAGWNEQFF TGTGCCAGCAGCCCCGCGGGGTGGAATGAGCAGTTCTTC - TRBJ2-1 13 - TRBV11-3
CASSPTAGTVMGNEQFF TGTGCCAGCAGCCCCACGGCCGGGACAGTGATGGGCAATGAGCAGTTCTTC TRBD1 TRBJ2-1 17 many TRBV7-6
CASSQDIQDRASPLHF TGCGCCAGCAGCCAAGACATCCAGGACAGGGCTTCACCCCTCCACTTT TRBD1 TRBJ1-6 16 few TRBV4-3
CASSLRQGHSYEQYF TGTGCCAGCAGCTTAAGGCAGGGCCATTCCTACGAGCAGTACTTC - TRBJ2-7 15 - TRBV7-8
CASSPRSRGDTQYF TGTGCCAGCAGCCCCCGTTCTCGAGGAGATACGCAGTATTTT - TRBJ2-3 14 - TRBV9
CSGKGGGTQETQYF TGCAGTGGGAAAGGGGGCGGGACACAAGAGACCCAGTACTTC - TRBJ2-5 14 few TRBV20-1
CSGEGIEYEQYF TGCAGCGGTGAGGGGATTGAGTACGAGCAGTACTTC - TRBJ2-7 12 few TRBV29-1
CASSLELEWGEQFF TGTGCCAGCAGCTTAGAACTAGAGTGGGGTGAGCAGTTCTTC - TRBJ2-1 14 - TRBV11-2
CASSFKASPYGYTF TGTGCCAGCAGTTTCAAGGCCAGCCCCTATGGCTACACCTTC - TRBJ1-2 14 few TRBV28
CASSLVGRNIQYF TGTGCCAGCAGCTTAGTCGGCAGAAACATTCAGTACTTC - TRBJ2-4 13 many TRBV7-9
CASRLSSVHTGELFF TGTGCCAGCAGACTGTCTAGCGTCCACACCGGGGAGCTGTTTTTT - TRBJ2-2 15 many TRBV11-2
CASSTGRNYEQYF TGCGCCAGCTCTACCGGGCGTAATTACGAGCAGTACTTC - TRBJ2-7 13 - TRBV4-1
CASSPENGDNEQFF TGTGCCAGCAGCCCCGAGAATGGGGACAATGAGCAGTTCTTC - TRBJ2-1 14 few TRBV7-3
CASSFGGPEAFF TGTGCCAGCAGTTTCGGGGGGCCTGAAGCTTTCTTT - TRBJ1-1 12 - TRBV6-2/TRBV6-3
CASSPYGGSSYNEQFF TGTGCCAGCAGCCCCTACGGCGGGAGCTCCTACAATGAGCAGTTCTTC TRBD2 TRBJ2-1 16 few TRBV7-6
CASRRGGVANTGELFF TGTGCCAGCAGACGAGGAGGGGTTGCGAACACCGGGGAGCTGTTTTTT - TRBJ2-2 16 few TRBV2
CASSQGGGLVTEAFF TGTGCCAGCAGCCAAGGCGGGGGCTTGGTCACTGAAGCTTTCTTT - TRBJ1-1 15 - TRBV27
CASSNRDNTGELFF TGTGCCAGCAGCAACCGGGACAACACCGGGGAGCTGTTTTTT - TRBJ2-2 14 - TRBV9
CASSLALAGAKSYNEQFF TGTGCCAGCAGCTTGGCCCTAGCGGGAGCCAAGTCCTACAATGAGCAGTTCTTC TRBD2 TRBJ2-1 18 - TRBV7-2
CSALTSGTWADEQFF TGCAGTGCTCTGACTAGCGGGACATGGGCGGATGAGCAGTTCTTC TRBD2 TRBJ2-1 15 many TRBV20-1
CASSFLGTADFSF TGTGCCAGCAGCTTCCTAGGGACGGCCGACTTCAGCTTC - TRBJ2-4 13 - TRBV11-2
CASSLSPVAGYGYTF TGTGCCAGCAGCTTAAGCCCGGTGGCGGGGTATGGCTACACCTTC - TRBJ1-2 15 many TRBV7-3
CASSPGLEQYF TGTGCCAGCAGCCCGGGTTTGGAGCAGTACTTC - TRBJ2-7 11 few TRBV11-2
CASSLTTTAARTGELFF TGTGCCAGCAGCTTAACGACGACAGCCGCGAGGACCGGGGAGCTGTTTTTT - TRBJ2-2 17 few TRBV7-3
CASSPLGRGTDTQYF TGTGCCAGCAGTCCCCTGGGCCGTGGCACAGATACGCAGTATTTT - TRBJ2-3 15 many TRBV6-6
CASTANRDYPQTQYF TGTGCCAGCACCGCTAACCGGGACTACCCACAGACCCAGTACTTC TRBD2 TRBJ2-5 15 - TRBV5-6
CASSVGWGSSYEQYF TGTGCCAGCAGCGTAGGATGGGGGTCGTCCTACGAGCAGTACTTC - TRBJ2-7 15 - TRBV9
CAIMLGGNTEAFF TGTGCCATCATGCTGGGAGGAAACACTGAAGCTTTCTTT - TRBJ1-1 13 - TRBV10-3
CASSSLTGYTDTQYF TGTGCCAGCAGCTCCCTCACCGGATACACAGATACGCAGTATTTT - TRBJ2-3 15 few TRBV7-8